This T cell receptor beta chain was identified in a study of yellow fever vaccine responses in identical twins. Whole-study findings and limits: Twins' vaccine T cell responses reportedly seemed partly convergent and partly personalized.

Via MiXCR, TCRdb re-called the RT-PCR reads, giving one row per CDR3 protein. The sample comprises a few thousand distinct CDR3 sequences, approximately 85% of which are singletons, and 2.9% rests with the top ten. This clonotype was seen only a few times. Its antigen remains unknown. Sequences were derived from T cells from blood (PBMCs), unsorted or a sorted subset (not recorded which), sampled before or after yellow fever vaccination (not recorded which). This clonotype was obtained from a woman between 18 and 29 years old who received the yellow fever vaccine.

This chain's CDR3 is CASSLGGGLNTEAFF. CDR3 DNA: TGTGCCAGCAGTTTAGGGGGGGGGCTGAACACTGAAGCTTTCTTT. The chain has TRBV12-3 or TRBV12-4 and TRBJ1-1, with a weak D call TRBD1 (6 bases). CDR3 length equals 15 residues. V lost 1 base and J 0 bases, leaving 9 bases between the germline ends.